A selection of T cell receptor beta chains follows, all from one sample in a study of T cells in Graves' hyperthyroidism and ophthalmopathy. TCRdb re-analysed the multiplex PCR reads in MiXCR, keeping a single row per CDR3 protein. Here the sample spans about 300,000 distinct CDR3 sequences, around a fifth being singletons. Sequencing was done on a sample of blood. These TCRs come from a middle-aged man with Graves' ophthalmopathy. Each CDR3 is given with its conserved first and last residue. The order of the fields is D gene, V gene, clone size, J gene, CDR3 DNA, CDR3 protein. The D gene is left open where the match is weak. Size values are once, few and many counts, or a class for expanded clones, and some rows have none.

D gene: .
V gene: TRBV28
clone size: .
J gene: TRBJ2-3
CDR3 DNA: TGTGCCAGCAGCCGTGGATTAGCGGCAACCACAGATACGCAGTATTTT
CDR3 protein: CASSRGLAATTDTQYF

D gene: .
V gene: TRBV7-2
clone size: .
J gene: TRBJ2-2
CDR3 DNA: TGTGCCAGCAGCTTTAGTAGAACCGGGGAGCTGTTTTTT
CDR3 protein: CASSFSRTGELFF

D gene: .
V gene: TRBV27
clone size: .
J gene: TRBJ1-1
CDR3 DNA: TGTGCCAGCAGCCAGGTGGAAGGGACTGAAGCTTTCTTT
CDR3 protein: CASSQVEGTEAFF

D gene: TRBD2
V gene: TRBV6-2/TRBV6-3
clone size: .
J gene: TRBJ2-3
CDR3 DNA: TGTGCCAGCAGTTTCACTAGCGAATCCCCTAGCACAGATACGCAGTATTTT
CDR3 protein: CASSFTSESPSTDTQYF

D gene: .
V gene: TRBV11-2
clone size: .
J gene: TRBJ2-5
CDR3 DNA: TGTGCCAGCAGCTTGGCCAGGGTGGCGACCCAGTACTTC
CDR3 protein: CASSLARVATQYF

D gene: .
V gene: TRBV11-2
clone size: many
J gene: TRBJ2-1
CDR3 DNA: TGTGCCAGCAGCTTAGCCAGGCAGACCAATGAGCAGTTCTTC
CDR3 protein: CASSLARQTNEQFF

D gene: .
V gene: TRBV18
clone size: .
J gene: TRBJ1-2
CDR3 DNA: TGTGCCAGCTCAGGGGAGGATGGCGGAAATGGCTACACCTTC
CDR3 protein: CASSGEDGGNGYTF

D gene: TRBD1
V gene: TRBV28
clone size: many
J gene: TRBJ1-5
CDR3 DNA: TGTGCCAGCAGCCCCATCGGACAGGGCAATCAGCCCCAGCATTTT
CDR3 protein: CASSPIGQGNQPQHF

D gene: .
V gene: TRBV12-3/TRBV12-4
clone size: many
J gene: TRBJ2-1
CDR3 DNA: TGTGCCAGCAGTTTAAGGACCCCCGATGAGCAGTTCTTC
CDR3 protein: CASSLRTPDEQFF

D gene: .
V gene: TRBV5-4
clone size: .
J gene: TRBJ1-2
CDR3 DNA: TGTGCCAGCAGCTCAAAAGGGGTAGATGGCTACACCTTC
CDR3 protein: CASSSKGVDGYTF

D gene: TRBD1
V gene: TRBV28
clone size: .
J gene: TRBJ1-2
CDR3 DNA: TGTGCCAGCAGTTTTTGGGACAGGGGGCGGTCGGGCTACACCTTC
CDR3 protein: CASSFWDRGRSGYTF

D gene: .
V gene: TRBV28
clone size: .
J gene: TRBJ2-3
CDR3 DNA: TGTGCCAGCACCCCAGGGGGCACAGATACGCAGTATTTT
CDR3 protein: CASTPGGTDTQYF

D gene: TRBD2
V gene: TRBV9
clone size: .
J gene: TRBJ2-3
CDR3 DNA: TGTGCCAGCAGCCCAGCGGGGAGCCCCACAGATACGCAGTATTTT
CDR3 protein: CASSPAGSPTDTQYF

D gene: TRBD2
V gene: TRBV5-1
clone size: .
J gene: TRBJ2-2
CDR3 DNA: TGCGCCAGCAGCTTGGCGGCTAGCGGGAGTACCACCGGGGAGCTGTTTTTT
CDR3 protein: CASSLAASGSTTGELFF

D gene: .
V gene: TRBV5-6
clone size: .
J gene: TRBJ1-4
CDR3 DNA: TGTGCCAGCAGCTTGGATTTCGGGTATCGGGATGAAAAACTGTTTTTT
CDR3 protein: CASSLDFGYRDEKLFF

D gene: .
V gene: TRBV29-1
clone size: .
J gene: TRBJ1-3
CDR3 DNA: TGCAGCGTAGACGGGCAGGACTCTGGAAACACCATATATTTT
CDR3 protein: CSVDGQDSGNTIYF

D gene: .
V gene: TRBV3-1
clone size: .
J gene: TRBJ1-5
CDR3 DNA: TGTGCCAGCAGCCGGGGAAATAGCAATCAGCCCCAGCATTTT
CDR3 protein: CASSRGNSNQPQHF

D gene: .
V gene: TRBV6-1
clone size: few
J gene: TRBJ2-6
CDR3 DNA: TGTGCCAGCAGAGGGATGCCTGGGGCCAACGTCCTGACTTTC
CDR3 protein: CASRGMPGANVLTF

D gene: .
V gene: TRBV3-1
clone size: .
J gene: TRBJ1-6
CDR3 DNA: TGTGCCAGCAGCCGATCGGGGGCCCGCTCCTATAATTCACCCCTCCACTTT
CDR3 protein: CASSRSGARSYNSPLHF

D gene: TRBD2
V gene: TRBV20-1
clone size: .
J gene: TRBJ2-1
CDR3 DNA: TGCAGTGCTCTAGCGGCTCAAAGAGGTGAGCAGTTCTTC
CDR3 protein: CSALAAQRGEQFF

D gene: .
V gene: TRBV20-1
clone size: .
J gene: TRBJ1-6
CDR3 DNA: TGCAGTGCTAGAAGGACAGCGAATTCACCCCTCCACTTT
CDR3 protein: CSARRTANSPLHF

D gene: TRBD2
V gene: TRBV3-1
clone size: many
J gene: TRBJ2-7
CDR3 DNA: TGTGCCAGCAGCCCCTACGCTAGCGGGAGTTTCGACGAGCAGTACTTC
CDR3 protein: CASSPYASGSFDEQYF

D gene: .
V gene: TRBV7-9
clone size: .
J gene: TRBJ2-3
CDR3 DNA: TGTGCCAGCAGCCAAGGGGTAGGCTTATTCACAGATACGCAGTATTTT
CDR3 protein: CASSQGVGLFTDTQYF

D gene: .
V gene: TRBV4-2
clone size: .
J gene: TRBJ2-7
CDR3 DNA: TGTGCCAGCAGCCAAATCGCGACGGCGGGGACCAACTACGAGCAGTACTTC
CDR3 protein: CASSQIATAGTNYEQYF

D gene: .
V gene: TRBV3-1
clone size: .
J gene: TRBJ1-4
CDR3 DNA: TGTGCCAGCAGCCGCTTGCCGGGACTCAGCTTGGCTGAAAAACTGTTTTTT
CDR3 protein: CASSRLPGLSLAEKLFF

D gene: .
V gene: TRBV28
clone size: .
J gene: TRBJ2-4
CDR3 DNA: TGTGCCAGCAGTTTATTAGGTGGAGGGGGAAGAAACATTCAGTACTTC
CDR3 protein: CASSLLGGGGRNIQYF

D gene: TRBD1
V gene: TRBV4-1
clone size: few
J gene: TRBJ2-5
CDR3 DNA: TGCGCCAGCAGCCAAGTCGAGGGACAGGGGGCGGTGGGGACCCAGTACTTC
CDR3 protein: CASSQVEGQGAVGTQYF

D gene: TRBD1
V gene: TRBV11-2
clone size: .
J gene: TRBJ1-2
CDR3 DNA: TGTGCCAGCAGCGTGGGACAGGGGGCCTATGGCTACACCTTC
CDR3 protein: CASSVGQGAYGYTF

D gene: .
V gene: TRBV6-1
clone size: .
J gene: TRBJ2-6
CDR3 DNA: TGTGCCAGCACTGGCTCTGGGGCCAACGTCCTGACTTTC
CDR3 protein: CASTGSGANVLTF

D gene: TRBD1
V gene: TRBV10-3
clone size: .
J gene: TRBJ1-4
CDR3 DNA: TGTGCCATCAGTGAGCGGACAGGGGGCGCAGGTGAAAAACTGTTTTTT
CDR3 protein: CAISERTGGAGEKLFF

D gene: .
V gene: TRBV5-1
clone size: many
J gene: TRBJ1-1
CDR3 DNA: TGCGCCAGCTCAACGGCCGGGGCGGATGAAGCTTTCTTT
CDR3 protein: CASSTAGADEAFF

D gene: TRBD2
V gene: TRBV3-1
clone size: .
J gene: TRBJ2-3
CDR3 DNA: TGTGCCAGCAGCCAAATCGGACTAGCGGGCACAGATACGCAGTATTTT
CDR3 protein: CASSQIGLAGTDTQYF

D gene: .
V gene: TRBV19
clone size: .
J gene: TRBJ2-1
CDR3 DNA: TGTGCCAGTAGCCTGGTTGAGACTTACAATGAGCAGTTCTTC
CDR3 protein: CASSLVETYNEQFF

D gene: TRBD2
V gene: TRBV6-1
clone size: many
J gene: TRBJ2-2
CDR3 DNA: TGTGCCAGCAGTGGCAGGGCGGGAGGGTCCTTCGCGAACACCGGGGAGCTGTTTTTT
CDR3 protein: CASSGRAGGSFANTGELFF

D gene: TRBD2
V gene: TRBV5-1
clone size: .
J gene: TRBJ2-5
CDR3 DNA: TGCGCCAGCAGCCCCGGTGCGGGGGGCTCGGAGACCCAGTACTTC
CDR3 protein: CASSPGAGGSETQYF

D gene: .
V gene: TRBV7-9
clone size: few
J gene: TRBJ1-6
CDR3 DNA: TGTGCCAGCAGCTTAGACGTCTCTAGGGGCCTTCACTTT
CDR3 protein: CASSLDVSRGLHF

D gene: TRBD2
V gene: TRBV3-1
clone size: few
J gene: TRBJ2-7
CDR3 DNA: TGTGCCAGCAGCCAAGCGGCGGGAGGATGGCAGTACTTC
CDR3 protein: CASSQAAGGWQYF

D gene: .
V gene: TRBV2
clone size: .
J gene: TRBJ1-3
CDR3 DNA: TGTGCCAGCAGTGCCGAGACGACATGGCTCGGAAACACCATATATTTT
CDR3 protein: CASSAETTWLGNTIYF

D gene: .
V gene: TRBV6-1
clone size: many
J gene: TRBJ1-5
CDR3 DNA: TGTGCCAGCAGTGAAGGTTCGGGTCATGGCAATCAGCCCCAGCATTTT
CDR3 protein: CASSEGSGHGNQPQHF

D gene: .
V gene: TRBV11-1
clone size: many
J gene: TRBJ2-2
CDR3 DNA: TGTGCCAGCAGCTTACTTGTGGGCACCGGGGAGCTGTTTTTT
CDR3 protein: CASSLLVGTGELFF